These T cell receptor beta chains were read from a single sample in a study of T cells after yellow fever vaccination. TCRdb processed the 5' RACE reads anew with MiXCR; each CDR3 protein has one entry. The sample lists 200,000 to 250,000 distinct CDR3 sequences, about 3% seen once, with 3.2% in the top ten. The sequencing used CD4+ T cells sorted from PBMCs, collected 10 days after the yellow fever booster vaccination. The receptors were sampled from a young man who received the YFV17D yellow fever vaccine. Both conserved end residues are part of each CDR3. The order of the fields is J gene, CDR3 length, clone size, D gene, V gene, CDR3 DNA, CDR3 protein. The D gene is left open where the match is weak. Not all rows give a size; the values are once, few, many and, for expanded clones, a class.

TRBJ2-1 | 16 | many | - | TRBV24-1 | TGTGCCACCAGTGATGCCCTCCCGGGACAAGGTTCAGAGCAGTTCTTC | CATSDALPGQGSEQFF
TRBJ1-2 | 14 | few | - | TRBV24-1 | TGTGCCACCAGTGATTCTCGGATAAACTATGGCTACACCTTC | CATSDSRINYGYTF
TRBJ2-1 | 16 | many | TRBD2 | TRBV20-1 | TGCAGTGCTAGATCTCCGGGAGGGGGGGCGCACGATGAGCAGTTCTTC | CSARSPGGGAHDEQFF
TRBJ2-2 | 15 | - | TRBD1 | TRBV7-2 | TGTGCCAGCAACTCGCGGACAGGGACGGGCGGGGAGCTGTTTTTT | CASNSRTGTGGELFF
TRBJ1-1 | 15 | many | - | TRBV28 | TGTGCCAGCAACAAAACGTTCAGGAAGAACACTGAAGCTTTCTTT | CASNKTFRKNTEAFF
TRBJ2-5 | 15 | few | - | TRBV5-1 | TGCGCCAGCAGCTTGCGTTCTCGGACGGTAGAGACCCAGTACTTC | CASSLRSRTVETQYF
TRBJ2-5 | 17 | many | TRBD1 | TRBV6-1 | TGTGCCAGCAGTCGAGCGACGGGACAGGGCTTTAGAGAGACCCAGTACTTC | CASSRATGQGFRETQYF
TRBJ1-1 | 14 | few | - | TRBV3-1 | TGTGCCAGCAGCCAGCGGGACGTGAACACTGAAGCTTTCTTT | CASSQRDVNTEAFF
TRBJ1-3 | 17 | - | TRBD1 | TRBV7-2 | TGTGCCAGCAGCCTCAATGAGGGACAGGGAGGAGGAAACACCATATATTTT | CASSLNEGQGGGNTIYF
TRBJ2-3 | 16 | few | - | TRBV12-3/TRBV12-4 | TGTGCCAGCAGCCTAGACCTCTTGGGGTCGACAGATACGCAGTATTTT | CASSLDLLGSTDTQYF
TRBJ2-1 | 13 | many | - | TRBV29-1 | TGCAGCGTTGCTCAGGGATTCTACAATGAGCAGTTCTTC | CSVAQGFYNEQFF
TRBJ1-5 | 13 | - | - | TRBV28 | TGTGCCAGCAGTTCCACGGGGGCCGAGCGCCAGCATTTT | CASSSTGAERQHF
TRBJ1-6 | 18 | - | - | TRBV7-9 | TGTGCCAGCAGCTCCATCGGCCCCCTGAGCTCCTATAATTCACCCCTCCACTTT | CASSSIGPLSSYNSPLHF
TRBJ1-2 | 11 | many | - | TRBV20-1 | TGCAGTGCGTGGGAGGGTCTTGGCTACACCTTC | CSAWEGLGYTF
TRBJ2-5 | 16 | - | TRBD1 | TRBV5-1 | TGCGCCAGCAGCTTAAGCGGGACAGGGGGCAGGGAGACCCAGTACTTC | CASSLSGTGGRETQYF
TRBJ2-7 | 15 | few | TRBD2 | TRBV6-6 | TGTGCCAGCAGAATAACCGGCGGGGGGGCATCTAAGCAGTACTTC | CASRITGGGASKQYF
TRBJ2-5 | 11 | few | - | TRBV12-3/TRBV12-4 | TGTGCCAGCAGTTTAAACCAGGGCCAGTACTTC | CASSLNQGQYF
TRBJ1-1 | 13 | - | - | TRBV20-1 | TGCAGTGCTAGAGTACAAGAGAACACTGAAGCTTTCTTT | CSARVQENTEAFF
TRBJ1-1 | 14 | many | - | TRBV5-6 | TGTGCCAGCAGCTTGGGACAGGTGGACACTGAAGCTTTCTTT | CASSLGQVDTEAFF
TRBJ2-2 | 15 | many | - | TRBV4-1 | TGCGCCAGCAGCCAAGAAGCGGCCAACACCGGGGAGCTGTTTTTT | CASSQEAANTGELFF
TRBJ2-1 | 17 | few | - | TRBV10-3 | TGTGCCATCAGTGAGTCCGGCGGGGATAGCTCCTACAATGAGCAGTTCTTC | CAISESGGDSSYNEQFF
TRBJ2-5 | 13 | many | - | TRBV18 | TGTGCCAGCTCACCAACAGGGCAAGAGACCCAGTACTTC | CASSPTGQETQYF